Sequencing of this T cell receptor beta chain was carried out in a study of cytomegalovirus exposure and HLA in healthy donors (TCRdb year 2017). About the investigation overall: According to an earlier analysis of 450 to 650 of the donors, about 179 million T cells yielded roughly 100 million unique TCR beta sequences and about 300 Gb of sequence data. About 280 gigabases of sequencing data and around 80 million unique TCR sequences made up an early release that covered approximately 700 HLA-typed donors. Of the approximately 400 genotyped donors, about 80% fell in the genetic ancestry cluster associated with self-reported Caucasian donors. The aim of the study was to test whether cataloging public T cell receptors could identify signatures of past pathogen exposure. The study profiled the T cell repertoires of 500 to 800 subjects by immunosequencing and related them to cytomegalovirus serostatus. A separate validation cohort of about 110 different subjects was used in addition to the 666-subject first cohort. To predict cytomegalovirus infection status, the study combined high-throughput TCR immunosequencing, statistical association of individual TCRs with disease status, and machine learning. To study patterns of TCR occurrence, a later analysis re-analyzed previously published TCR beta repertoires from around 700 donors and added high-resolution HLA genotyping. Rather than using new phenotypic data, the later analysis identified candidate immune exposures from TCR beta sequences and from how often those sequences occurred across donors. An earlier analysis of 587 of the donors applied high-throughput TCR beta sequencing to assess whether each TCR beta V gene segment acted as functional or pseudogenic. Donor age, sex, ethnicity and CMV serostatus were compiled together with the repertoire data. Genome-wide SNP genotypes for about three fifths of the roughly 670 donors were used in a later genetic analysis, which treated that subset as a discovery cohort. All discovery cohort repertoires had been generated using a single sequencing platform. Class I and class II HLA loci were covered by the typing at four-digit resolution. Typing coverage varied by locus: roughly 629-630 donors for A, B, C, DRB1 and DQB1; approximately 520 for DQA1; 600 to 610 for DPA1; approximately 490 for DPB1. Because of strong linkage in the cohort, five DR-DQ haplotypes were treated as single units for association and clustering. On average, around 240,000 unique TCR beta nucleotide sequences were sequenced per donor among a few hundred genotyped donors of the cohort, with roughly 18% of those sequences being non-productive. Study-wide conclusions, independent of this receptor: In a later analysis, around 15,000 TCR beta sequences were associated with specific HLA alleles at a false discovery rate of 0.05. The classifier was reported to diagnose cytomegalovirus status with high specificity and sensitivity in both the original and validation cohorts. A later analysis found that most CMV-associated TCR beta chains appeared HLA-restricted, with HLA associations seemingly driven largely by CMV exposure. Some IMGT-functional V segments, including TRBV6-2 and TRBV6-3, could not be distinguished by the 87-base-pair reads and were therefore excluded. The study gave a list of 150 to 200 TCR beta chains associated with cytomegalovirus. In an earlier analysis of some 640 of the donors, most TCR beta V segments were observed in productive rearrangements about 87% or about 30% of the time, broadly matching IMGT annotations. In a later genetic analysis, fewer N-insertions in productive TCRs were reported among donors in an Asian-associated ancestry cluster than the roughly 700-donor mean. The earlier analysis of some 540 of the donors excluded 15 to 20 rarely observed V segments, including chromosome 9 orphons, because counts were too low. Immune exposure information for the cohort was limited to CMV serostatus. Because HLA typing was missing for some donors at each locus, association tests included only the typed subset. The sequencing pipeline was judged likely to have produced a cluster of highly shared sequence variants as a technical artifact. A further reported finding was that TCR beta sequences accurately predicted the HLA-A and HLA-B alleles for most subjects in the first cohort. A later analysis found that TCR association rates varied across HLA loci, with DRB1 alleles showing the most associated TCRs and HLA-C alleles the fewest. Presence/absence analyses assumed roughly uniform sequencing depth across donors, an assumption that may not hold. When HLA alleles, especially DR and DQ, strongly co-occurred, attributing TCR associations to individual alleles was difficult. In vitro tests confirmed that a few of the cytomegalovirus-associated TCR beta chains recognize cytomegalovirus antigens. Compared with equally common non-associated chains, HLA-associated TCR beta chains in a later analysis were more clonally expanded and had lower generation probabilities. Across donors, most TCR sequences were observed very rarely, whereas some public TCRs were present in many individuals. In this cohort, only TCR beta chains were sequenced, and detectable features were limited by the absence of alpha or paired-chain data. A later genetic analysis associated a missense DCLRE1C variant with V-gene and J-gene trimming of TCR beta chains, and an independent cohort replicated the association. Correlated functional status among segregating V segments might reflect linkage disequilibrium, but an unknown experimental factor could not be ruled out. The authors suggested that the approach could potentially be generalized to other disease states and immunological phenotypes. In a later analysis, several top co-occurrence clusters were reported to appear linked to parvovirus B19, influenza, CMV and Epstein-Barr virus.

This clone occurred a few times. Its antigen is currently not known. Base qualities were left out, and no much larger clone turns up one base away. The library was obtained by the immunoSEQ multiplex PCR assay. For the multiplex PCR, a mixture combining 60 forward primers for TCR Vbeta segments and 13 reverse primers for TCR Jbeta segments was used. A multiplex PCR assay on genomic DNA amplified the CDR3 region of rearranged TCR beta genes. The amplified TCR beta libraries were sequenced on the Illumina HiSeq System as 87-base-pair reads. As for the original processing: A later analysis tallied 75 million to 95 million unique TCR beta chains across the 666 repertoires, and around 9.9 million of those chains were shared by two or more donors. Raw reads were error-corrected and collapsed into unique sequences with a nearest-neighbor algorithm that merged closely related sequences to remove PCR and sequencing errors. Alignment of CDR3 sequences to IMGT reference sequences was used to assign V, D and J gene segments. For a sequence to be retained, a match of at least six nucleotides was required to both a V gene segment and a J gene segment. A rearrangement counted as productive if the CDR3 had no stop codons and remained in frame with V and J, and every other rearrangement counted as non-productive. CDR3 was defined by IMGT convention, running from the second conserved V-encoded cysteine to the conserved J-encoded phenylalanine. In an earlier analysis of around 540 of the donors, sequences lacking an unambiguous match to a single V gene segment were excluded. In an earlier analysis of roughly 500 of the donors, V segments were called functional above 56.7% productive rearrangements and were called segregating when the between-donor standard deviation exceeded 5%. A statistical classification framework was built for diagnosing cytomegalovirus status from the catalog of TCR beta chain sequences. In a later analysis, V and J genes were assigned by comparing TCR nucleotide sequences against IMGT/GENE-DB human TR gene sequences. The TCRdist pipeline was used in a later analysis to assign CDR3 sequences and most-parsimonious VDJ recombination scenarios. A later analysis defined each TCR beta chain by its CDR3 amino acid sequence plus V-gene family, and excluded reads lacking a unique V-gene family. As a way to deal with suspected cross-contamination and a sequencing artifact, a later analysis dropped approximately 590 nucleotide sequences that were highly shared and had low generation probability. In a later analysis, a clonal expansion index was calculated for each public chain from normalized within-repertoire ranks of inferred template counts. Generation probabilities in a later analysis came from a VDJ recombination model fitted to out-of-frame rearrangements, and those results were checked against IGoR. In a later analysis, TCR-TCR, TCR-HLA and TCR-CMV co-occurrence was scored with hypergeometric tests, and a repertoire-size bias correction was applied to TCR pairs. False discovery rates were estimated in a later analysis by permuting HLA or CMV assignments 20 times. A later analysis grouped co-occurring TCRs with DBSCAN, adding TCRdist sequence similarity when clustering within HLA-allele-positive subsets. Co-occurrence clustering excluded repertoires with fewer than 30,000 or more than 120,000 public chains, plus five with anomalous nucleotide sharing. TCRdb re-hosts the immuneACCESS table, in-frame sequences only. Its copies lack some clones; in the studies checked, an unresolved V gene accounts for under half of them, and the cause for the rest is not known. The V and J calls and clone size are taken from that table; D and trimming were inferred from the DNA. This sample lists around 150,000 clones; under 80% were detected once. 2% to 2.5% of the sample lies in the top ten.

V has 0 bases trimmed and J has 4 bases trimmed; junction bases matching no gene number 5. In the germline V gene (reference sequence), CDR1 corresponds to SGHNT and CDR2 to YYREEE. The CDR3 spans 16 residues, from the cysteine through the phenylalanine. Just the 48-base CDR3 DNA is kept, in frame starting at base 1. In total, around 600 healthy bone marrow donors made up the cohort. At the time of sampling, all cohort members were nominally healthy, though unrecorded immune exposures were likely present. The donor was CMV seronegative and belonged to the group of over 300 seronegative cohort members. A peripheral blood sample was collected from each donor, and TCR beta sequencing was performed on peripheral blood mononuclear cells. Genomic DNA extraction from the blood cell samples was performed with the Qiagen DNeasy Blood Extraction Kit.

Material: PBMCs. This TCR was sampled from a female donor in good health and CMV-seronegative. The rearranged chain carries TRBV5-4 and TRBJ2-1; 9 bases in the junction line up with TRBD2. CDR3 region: CASSLDASGTYNEQFF. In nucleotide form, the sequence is TGTGCCAGCAGCTTGGATGCTAGCGGGACATACAATGAGCAGTTCTTC.